This TCR beta chain is from a study of cytomegalovirus exposure and HLA in healthy donors (dated by TCRdb to the late 2010s). About the investigation overall: An earlier analysis of about 560 of the donors reported 250 to 350 Gb of sequence data and around 120 million unique TCR beta sequences obtained from 180 million or so T cells. An early release that covered about 600 HLA-typed donors contained around 300 gigabases of sequencing data and tens of millions of unique TCR sequences. The genetic ancestry cluster associated with self-reported Caucasian donors included roughly four fifths of the 350 to 500 genotyped donors. The study was designed to test whether signatures of past pathogen exposure could be identified by cataloging public T cell receptors. Using immunosequencing, the study profiled T cell repertoires from around 680 subjects and related those repertoires to cytomegalovirus serostatus. Along with the approximately 600-subject first cohort, a separate validation cohort of around 110 different subjects was used. High-throughput TCR immunosequencing, statistical association of individual TCRs with disease status, and machine learning were combined to predict cytomegalovirus infection status. To study patterns of TCR occurrence, a later analysis re-analyzed previously published TCR beta repertoires from around 700 donors and added high-resolution HLA genotyping. In the later analysis, no new phenotypic data were used to find candidate immune exposures; instead, reliance was placed on TCR beta sequences and their occurrence across donors. An earlier analysis of some 500 of the donors used high-throughput TCR beta sequencing to judge whether each TCR beta V gene segment behaved as functional or pseudogenic. Donor age, sex, ethnicity and CMV serostatus were compiled together with the repertoire data. In a later genetic analysis, genome-wide SNP genotypes for about three fifths of the roughly 670 donors were used, and that subset was treated as a discovery cohort. All discovery cohort repertoires had been generated using a single sequencing platform. Class I and class II HLA loci were covered by the typing at four-digit resolution. Typing coverage differed by locus: A, B, C, DRB1 and DQB1 were typed in about 620-630 donors, DQA1 in 522, DPA1 in 606, and DPB1 in 472. A handful of DR-DQ haplotypes were treated as single units for association and clustering because of strong linkage in the cohort. On average, around 240,000 unique TCR beta nucleotide sequences were sequenced per donor among 398 genotyped donors of the cohort, with roughly 18% of those sequences being non-productive.

What the authors observed across the whole study: Presence/absence analyses assumed roughly uniform sequencing depth across donors, an assumption that may not hold. Most TCR sequences were observed very rarely across donors, whereas some public TCRs were present in many individuals. According to the authors, the approach could potentially be generalized to other disease states and immunological phenotypes. In a later genetic analysis, fewer N-insertions in productive TCRs were reported among donors in an Asian-associated ancestry cluster than the roughly 700-donor mean. In a later analysis, TCR association rates were found to vary across HLA loci, with the most associated TCRs seen for DRB1 alleles and the fewest for HLA-C alleles. According to a later analysis, most CMV-associated TCR beta chains appeared to be HLA-restricted, and the HLA associations seemed to be driven largely by CMV exposure. In a later analysis, several top co-occurrence clusters were reported to appear linked to parvovirus B19, influenza, CMV and Epstein-Barr virus. In a later genetic analysis, a missense DCLRE1C variant was associated with V-gene and J-gene trimming of TCR beta chains, and the association was replicated in an independent cohort. Because the 87-base-pair reads could not distinguish some IMGT-functional V segments, including TRBV6-2 and TRBV6-3, those segments were excluded. Broadly in line with IMGT annotations, most TCR beta V segments showed up in productive rearrangements about 87% or about 30% of the time in an earlier analysis of roughly 590 of the donors. Specific HLA alleles were associated with roughly 16,000 TCR beta sequences at a false discovery rate of 0.05 in a later analysis. Cytomegalovirus status was reported to be diagnosed by the classifier with high specificity and sensitivity in both the original and validation cohorts. Because HLA typing was missing for some donors at each locus, association tests included only the typed subset. Linkage disequilibrium might explain the correlated functional status among segregating V segments, but an unknown experimental factor could not be excluded. The earlier analysis of almost 600 of the donors excluded roughly 16 rarely observed V segments, including chromosome 9 orphons, because counts were too low. A further reported finding was that TCR beta sequences accurately predicted the HLA-A and HLA-B alleles for most subjects in the first cohort. In a later analysis, HLA-associated TCR beta chains were found to be more clonally expanded and to have lower generation probabilities than equally common non-associated chains. This cohort had only TCR beta chains sequenced, and the lack of alpha or paired-chain data limited which features could be detected. The sequencing pipeline was judged likely to have produced a cluster of highly shared sequence variants as a technical artifact. In vitro tests confirmed that a few of the cytomegalovirus-associated TCR beta chains recognize cytomegalovirus antigens. CMV serostatus was the only immune exposure information available for the cohort. In the study, around 150 TCR beta chains were listed as associated with cytomegalovirus. Strong co-occurrence of HLA alleles, especially DR and DQ, made assigning TCR associations to individual alleles difficult.

The cohort consisted of hundreds of healthy bone marrow donors. All cohort members were sampled while nominally healthy, although unrecorded immune exposures were likely present. The donor tested CMV seropositive and was one of the 289 seropositive cohort members. Every donor gave a peripheral blood sample, and the peripheral blood mononuclear cells from that sample were used for TCR beta sequencing. Genomic DNA was extracted from the blood cell samples with the Qiagen DNeasy Blood Extraction Kit. V is reduced by 5 bases and J by 11 bases, leaving a spacing of 18 bases between them. Based on the germline V gene (reference sequence), the CDR1 and CDR2 sequences are LNHNV and YYDKDF. CDR3 length: 13 amino acids, cysteine to phenylalanine. Only the CDR3 DNA stays, 39 bases, in frame from base 1. Libraries were built with the immunoSEQ multiplex PCR assay. For the multiplex PCR, a mixture combining 60 forward primers for TCR Vbeta segments and 13 reverse primers for TCR Jbeta segments was used. The CDR3 region of rearranged TCR beta genes was amplified from genomic DNA with a multiplex PCR assay. The amplified TCR beta libraries were sequenced on the Illumina HiSeq System as 87-base-pair reads. Under the source paper's analysis protocol: A later analysis tallied 80 million to 95 million unique TCR beta chains across the 700 or so repertoires, and about 12 million of those chains were shared by two or more donors. To remove PCR and sequencing errors, raw reads were error-corrected and collapsed into unique sequences using a nearest-neighbor algorithm that merged closely related sequences. CDR3 sequences were aligned to IMGT reference sequences to assign V, D and J gene segments. Each retained sequence needed at least a six-nucleotide match to both a V gene segment and a J gene segment. A rearrangement counted as productive if the CDR3 had no stop codons and remained in frame with V and J, and every other rearrangement counted as non-productive. CDR3 was defined by IMGT convention, running from the second conserved V-encoded cysteine to the conserved J-encoded phenylalanine. Sequences without an unambiguous match to a single V gene segment were excluded from the earlier analysis of 450 to 750 of the donors. In an earlier analysis of approximately 500 of the donors, a V segment was called functional when productive rearrangements were above 56.7%, and segregating when the standard deviation between donors exceeded 5%. To diagnose cytomegalovirus status from the catalog of TCR beta chain sequences, a statistical classification framework was built. V and J gene assignment, in a later analysis, came from comparing TCR nucleotide sequences with IMGT/GENE-DB human TR gene sequences. Using the TCRdist pipeline, a later analysis assigned CDR3 sequences along with most-parsimonious VDJ recombination scenarios. In a later analysis, every TCR beta chain was defined by the combination of its CDR3 amino acid sequence and its V-gene family, and reads without a unique V-gene family were dropped. As a way to deal with suspected cross-contamination and a sequencing artifact, a later analysis dropped under 600 nucleotide sequences that were highly shared and had low generation probability. In a later analysis, a clonal expansion index was calculated for each public chain from normalized within-repertoire ranks of inferred template counts. In a later analysis, generation probabilities were computed with a VDJ recombination model fitted to out-of-frame rearrangements, and the resulting probabilities were checked against IGoR. Hypergeometric tests were used in a later analysis to score TCR-TCR, TCR-HLA and TCR-CMV co-occurrence, with a repertoire-size bias correction applied to the TCR pairs. False discovery rates were estimated in a later analysis by permuting HLA or CMV assignments 20 times. In a later analysis, co-occurring TCRs were grouped using DBSCAN, and TCRdist sequence similarity was added for clustering within HLA-allele-positive subsets. Co-occurrence clustering excluded repertoires with fewer than 30,000 or more than 120,000 public chains, plus five with anomalous nucleotide sharing. Not all clones reach the TCRdb copy of this immuneACCESS table, which keeps in-frame sequences only. Checked studies attribute under half of the gap to unresolved V genes and leave the rest unexplained. V and J calls and clone size follow that table, whereas D and trimming were derived from the DNA. This sample lists approximately 95,000 clones; 81% were detected once. Less than 4.5% of the sample is in the top ten clones.

This clone was detected only a few times. Its antigen specificity is not known. The input lacks base qualities; no much larger clone sits a single base away. Specimen: PBMCs. The sequence came from a woman aged 65 to 85 in good health and CMV-seropositive. Recombination joined TRBV15 with TRBJ2-5; the D gene is perhaps TRBD2, on 5 matching bases. The CDR3 in this case is CATSGRLLGEQYF. The sequenced DNA is TGTGCCACCAGCGGACGGCTCCTCGGGGAGCAGTACTTC.